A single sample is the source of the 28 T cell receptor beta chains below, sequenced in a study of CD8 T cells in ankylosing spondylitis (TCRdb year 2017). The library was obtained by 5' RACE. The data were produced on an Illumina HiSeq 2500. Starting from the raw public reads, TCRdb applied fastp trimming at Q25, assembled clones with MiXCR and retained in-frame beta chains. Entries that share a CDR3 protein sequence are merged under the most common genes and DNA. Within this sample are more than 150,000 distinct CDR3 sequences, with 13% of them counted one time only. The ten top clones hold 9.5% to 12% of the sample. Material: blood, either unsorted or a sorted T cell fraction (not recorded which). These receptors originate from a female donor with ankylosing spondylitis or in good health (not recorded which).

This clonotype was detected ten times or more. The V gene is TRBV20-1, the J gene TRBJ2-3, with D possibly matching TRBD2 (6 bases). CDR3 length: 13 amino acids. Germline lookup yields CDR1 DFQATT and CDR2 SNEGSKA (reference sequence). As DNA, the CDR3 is TGCAGCGTAGAGGCTAGCGGCACAGATACGCAGTATTTT. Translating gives CSVEASGTDTQYF.

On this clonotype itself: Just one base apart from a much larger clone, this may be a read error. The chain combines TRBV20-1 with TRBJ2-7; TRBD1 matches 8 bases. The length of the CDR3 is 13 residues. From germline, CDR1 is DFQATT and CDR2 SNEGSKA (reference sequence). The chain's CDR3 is CSARTGIGYKQYF. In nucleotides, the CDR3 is TGCAGCGCCCGGACAGGGATCGGTTACAAGCAGTACTTC.

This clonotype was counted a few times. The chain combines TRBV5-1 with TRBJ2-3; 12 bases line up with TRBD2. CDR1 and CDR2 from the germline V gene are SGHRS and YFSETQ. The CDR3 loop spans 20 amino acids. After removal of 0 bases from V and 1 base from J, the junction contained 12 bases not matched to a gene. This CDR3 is CASSLAANPGLAGRTDTQYF. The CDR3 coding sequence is TGCGCCAGCAGCTTGGCTGCAAATCCGGGACTAGCGGGTCGCACAGATACGCAGTATTTT.

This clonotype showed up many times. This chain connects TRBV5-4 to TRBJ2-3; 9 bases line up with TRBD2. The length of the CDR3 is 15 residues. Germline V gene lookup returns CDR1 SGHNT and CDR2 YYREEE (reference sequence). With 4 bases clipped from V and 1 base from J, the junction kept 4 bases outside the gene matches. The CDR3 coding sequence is TGTGCCAGCAGCGCTAGCGGGATGGGCACAGATACGCAGTATTTT. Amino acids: CASSASGMGTDTQYF.

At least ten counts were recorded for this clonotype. The CDR3, as DNA: TGCGCCAGCAGCCCCCGGACTAGCGGGAGCTCCTACAATGAGCAGTTCTTC. Translated, it gives CASSPRTSGSSYNEQFF. The chain has TRBV4-3 and TRBJ2-1; TRBD2 matches 13 bases. Germline-derived CDR1 and CDR2 are LGHNA and YSLEER. The CDR3 is 17 residues long. V shed 4 bases and J 0 bases; nucleotides not matched to a gene: 3.

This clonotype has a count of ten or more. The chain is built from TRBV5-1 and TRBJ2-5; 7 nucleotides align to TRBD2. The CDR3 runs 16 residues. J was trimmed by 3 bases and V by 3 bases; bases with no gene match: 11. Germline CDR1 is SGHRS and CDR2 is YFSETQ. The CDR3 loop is CASSWATAGTEETQYF. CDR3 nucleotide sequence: TGCGCCAGCAGCTGGGCTACAGCGGGAACTGAAGAGACCCAGTACTTC. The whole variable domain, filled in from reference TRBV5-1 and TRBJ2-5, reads KAGVTQTPRYLIKTRGQQVTLSCSPISGHRSVSWYQQTPGQGLQFLFEYFSETQRNKGNFPGRFSGRQFSNSRSEMNVSTLELGDSALYLCASSWATAGTEETQYFGPGTRLLVL.

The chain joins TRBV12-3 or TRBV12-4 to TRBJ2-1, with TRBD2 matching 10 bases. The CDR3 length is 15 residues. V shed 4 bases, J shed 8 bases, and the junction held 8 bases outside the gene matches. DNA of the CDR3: TGTGCCAGCAGTTATCAAGCGGGAGGGCGAGATGAGCAGTTCTTC. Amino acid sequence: CASSYQAGGRDEQFF.

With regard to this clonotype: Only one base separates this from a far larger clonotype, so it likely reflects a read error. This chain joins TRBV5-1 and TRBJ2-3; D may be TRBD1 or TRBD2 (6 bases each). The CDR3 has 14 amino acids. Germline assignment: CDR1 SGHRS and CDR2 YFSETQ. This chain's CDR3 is CAGSLGGSTDTQYF. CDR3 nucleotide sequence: TGCGCCGGCAGCTTGGGGGGCAGCACAGATACGCAGTATTTT.

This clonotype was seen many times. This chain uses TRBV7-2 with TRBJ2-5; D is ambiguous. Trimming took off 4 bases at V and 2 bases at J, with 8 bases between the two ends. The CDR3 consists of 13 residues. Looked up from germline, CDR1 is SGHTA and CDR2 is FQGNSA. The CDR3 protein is CASSSQPQETQYF. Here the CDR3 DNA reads TGTGCCAGCAGCTCACAGCCACAAGAGACCCAGTACTTC.

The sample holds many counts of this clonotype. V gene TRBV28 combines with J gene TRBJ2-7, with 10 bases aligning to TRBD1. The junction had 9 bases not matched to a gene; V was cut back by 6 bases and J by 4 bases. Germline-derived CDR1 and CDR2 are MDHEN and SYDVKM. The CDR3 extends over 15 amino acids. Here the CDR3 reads CASSPGGTGEYEQYF. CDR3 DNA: TGTGCCAGCAGCCCAGGGGGGACAGGGGAATACGAGCAGTACTTC.

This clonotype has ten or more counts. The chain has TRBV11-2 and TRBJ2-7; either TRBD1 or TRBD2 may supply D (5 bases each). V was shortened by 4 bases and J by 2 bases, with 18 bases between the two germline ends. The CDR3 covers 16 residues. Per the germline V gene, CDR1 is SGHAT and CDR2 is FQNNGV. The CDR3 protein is CASSSRRDVETYEQYF. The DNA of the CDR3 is TGTGCCAGCAGCTCGCGCCGGGACGTAGAAACCTACGAGCAGTACTTC.

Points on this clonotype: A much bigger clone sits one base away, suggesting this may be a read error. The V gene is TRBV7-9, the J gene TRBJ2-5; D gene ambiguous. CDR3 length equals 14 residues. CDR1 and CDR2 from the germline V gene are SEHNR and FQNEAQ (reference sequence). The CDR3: CAGSLYRDQETQYF. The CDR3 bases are TGTGCCGGCAGCTTATATAGGGATCAAGAGACCCAGTACTTC.

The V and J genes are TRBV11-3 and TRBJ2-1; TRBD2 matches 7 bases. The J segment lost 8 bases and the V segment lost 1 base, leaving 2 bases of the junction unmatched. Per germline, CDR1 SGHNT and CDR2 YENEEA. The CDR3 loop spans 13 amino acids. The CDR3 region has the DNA TGTGCCAGCAGCTTAGCAGGGAGGGATGAGCAGTTCTTC. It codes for CASSLAGRDEQFF.

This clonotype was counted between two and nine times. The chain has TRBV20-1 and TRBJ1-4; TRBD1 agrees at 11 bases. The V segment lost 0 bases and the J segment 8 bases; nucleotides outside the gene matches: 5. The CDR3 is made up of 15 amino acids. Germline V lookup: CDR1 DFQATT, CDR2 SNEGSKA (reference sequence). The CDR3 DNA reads TGCAGTGCTAGAGATCAGGGACAGGGGGGCGAAAAACTGTTTTTT. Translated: CSARDQGQGGEKLFF.

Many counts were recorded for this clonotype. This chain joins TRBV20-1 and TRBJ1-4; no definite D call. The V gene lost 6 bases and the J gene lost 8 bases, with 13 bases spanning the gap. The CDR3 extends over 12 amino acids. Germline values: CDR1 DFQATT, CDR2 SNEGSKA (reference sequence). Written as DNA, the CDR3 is TGCAGTGCGGGTCCGCTGAACGAAAAACTGTTTTTT. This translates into CSAGPLNEKLFF.

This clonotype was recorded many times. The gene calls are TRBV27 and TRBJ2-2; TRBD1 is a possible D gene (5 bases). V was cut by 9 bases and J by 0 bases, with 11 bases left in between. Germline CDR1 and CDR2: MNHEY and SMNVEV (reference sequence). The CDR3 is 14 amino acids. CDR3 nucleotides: TGTGCCAGTATGCCAGGGACGAACACCGGGGAGCTGTTTTTT. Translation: CASMPGTNTGELFF.

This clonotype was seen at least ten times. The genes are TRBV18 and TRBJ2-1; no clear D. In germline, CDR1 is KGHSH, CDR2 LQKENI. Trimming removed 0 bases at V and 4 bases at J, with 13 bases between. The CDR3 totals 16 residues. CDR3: CASSPPGTRRYNEQFF. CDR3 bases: TGTGCCAGCTCACCACCAGGAACACGTCGATACAATGAGCAGTTCTTC.

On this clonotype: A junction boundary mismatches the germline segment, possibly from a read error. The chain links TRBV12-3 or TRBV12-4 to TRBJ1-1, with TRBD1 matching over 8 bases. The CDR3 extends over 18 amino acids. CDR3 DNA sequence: TGTGCCATCAGTTTAGTCCCAGGGACAGGTATCATGAACACTGAAGCTTTCTTT. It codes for CAISLVPGTGIMNTEAFF.

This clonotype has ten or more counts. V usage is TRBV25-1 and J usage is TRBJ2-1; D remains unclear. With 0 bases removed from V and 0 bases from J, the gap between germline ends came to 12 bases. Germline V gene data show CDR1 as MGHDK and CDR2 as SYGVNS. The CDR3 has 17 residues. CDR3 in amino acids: CASSEYFPLSSYNEQFF. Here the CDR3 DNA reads TGTGCCAGCAGTGAATATTTCCCCTTAAGCTCCTACAATGAGCAGTTCTTC.

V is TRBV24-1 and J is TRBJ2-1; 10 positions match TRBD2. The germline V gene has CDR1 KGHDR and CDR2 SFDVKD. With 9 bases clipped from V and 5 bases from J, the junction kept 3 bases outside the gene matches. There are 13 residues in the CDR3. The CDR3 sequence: CATGLAVDNEQFF. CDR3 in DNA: TGTGCCACCGGACTAGCGGTAGACAATGAGCAGTTCTTC.

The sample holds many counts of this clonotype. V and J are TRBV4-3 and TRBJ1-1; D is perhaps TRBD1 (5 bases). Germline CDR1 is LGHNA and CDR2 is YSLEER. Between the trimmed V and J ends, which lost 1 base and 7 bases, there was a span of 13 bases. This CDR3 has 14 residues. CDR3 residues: CASSQGIRDLEAFF. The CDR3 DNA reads TGCGCCAGCAGCCAAGGAATACGGGACCTTGAAGCTTTCTTT.

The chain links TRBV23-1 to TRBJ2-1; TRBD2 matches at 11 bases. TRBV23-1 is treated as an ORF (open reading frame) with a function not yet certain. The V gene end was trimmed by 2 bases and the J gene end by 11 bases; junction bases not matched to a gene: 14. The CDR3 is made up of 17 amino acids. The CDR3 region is CASSQHHDVGTSGQQFF. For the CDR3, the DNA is TGCGCCAGCAGTCAACACCATGACGTCGGGACTAGCGGACAGCAGTTCTTC.

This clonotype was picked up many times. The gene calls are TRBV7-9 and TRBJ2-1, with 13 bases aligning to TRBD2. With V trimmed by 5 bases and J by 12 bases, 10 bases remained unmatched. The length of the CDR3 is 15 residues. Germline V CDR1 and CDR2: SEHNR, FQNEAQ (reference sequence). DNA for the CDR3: TGTGCCAGCAGCGCCCCCGGGACTAGCGGGATGATGCAGTTCTTC. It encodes CASSAPGTSGMMQFF. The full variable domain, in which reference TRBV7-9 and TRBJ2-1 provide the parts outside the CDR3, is DTGVSQNPRHKITKRGQNVTFRCDPISEHNRLYWYRQTLGQGPEFLTYFQNEAQLEKSRLLSDRFSAERPKGSFSTLEIQRTEQGDSAMYLCASSAPGTSGMMQFFGPGTRLTVL.

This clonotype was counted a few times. The CDR3 DNA sequence: TGTGCCAGCAGTTACCGCGAACGGGGCGAGCAGTACTTC. Residues: CASSYRERGEQYF. The V call is TRBV6-5, the J call TRBJ2-7; TRBD2 might be the D (5 bases). The V end lost 2 bases, the J end lost 6 bases, and 11 bases lay between the germline ends. Looked up from germline, CDR1 is MNHEY and CDR2 is SVGAGI. There are 13 residues in the CDR3.

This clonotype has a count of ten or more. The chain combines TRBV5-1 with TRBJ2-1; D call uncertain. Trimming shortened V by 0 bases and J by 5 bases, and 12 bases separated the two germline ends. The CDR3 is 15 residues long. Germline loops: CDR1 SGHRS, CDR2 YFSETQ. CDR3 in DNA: TGCGCCAGCAGCTTGGCCCGAAGGAGCGACAATGAGCAGTTCTTC. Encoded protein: CASSLARRSDNEQFF. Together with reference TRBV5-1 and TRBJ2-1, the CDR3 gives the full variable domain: KAGVTQTPRYLIKTRGQQVTLSCSPISGHRSVSWYQQTPGQGLQFLFEYFSETQRNKGNFPGRFSGRQFSNSRSEMNVSTLELGDSALYLCASSLARRSDNEQFFGPGTRLTVL.

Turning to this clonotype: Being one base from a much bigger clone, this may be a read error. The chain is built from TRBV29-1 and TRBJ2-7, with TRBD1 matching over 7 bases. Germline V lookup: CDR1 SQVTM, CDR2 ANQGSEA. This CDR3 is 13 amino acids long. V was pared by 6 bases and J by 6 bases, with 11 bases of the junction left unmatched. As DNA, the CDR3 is TGCAGCGTCCAAATCACAGAGGGGGCCGAGCAGTACTTC. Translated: CSVQITEGAEQYF.

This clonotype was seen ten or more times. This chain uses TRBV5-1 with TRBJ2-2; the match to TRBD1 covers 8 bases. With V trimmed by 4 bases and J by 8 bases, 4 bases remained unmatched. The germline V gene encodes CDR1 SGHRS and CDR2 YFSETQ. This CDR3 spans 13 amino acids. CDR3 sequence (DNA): TGCGCCAGCAGCACCCAGGGGGCTGGGGAGCTGTTTTTT. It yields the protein CASSTQGAGELFF.

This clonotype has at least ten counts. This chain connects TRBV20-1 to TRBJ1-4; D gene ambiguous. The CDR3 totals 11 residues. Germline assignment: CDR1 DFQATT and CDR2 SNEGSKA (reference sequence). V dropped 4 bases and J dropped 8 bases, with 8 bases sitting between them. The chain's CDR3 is CSAMTPEKLFF. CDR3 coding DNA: TGCAGTGCTATGACCCCCGAAAAACTGTTTTTT.